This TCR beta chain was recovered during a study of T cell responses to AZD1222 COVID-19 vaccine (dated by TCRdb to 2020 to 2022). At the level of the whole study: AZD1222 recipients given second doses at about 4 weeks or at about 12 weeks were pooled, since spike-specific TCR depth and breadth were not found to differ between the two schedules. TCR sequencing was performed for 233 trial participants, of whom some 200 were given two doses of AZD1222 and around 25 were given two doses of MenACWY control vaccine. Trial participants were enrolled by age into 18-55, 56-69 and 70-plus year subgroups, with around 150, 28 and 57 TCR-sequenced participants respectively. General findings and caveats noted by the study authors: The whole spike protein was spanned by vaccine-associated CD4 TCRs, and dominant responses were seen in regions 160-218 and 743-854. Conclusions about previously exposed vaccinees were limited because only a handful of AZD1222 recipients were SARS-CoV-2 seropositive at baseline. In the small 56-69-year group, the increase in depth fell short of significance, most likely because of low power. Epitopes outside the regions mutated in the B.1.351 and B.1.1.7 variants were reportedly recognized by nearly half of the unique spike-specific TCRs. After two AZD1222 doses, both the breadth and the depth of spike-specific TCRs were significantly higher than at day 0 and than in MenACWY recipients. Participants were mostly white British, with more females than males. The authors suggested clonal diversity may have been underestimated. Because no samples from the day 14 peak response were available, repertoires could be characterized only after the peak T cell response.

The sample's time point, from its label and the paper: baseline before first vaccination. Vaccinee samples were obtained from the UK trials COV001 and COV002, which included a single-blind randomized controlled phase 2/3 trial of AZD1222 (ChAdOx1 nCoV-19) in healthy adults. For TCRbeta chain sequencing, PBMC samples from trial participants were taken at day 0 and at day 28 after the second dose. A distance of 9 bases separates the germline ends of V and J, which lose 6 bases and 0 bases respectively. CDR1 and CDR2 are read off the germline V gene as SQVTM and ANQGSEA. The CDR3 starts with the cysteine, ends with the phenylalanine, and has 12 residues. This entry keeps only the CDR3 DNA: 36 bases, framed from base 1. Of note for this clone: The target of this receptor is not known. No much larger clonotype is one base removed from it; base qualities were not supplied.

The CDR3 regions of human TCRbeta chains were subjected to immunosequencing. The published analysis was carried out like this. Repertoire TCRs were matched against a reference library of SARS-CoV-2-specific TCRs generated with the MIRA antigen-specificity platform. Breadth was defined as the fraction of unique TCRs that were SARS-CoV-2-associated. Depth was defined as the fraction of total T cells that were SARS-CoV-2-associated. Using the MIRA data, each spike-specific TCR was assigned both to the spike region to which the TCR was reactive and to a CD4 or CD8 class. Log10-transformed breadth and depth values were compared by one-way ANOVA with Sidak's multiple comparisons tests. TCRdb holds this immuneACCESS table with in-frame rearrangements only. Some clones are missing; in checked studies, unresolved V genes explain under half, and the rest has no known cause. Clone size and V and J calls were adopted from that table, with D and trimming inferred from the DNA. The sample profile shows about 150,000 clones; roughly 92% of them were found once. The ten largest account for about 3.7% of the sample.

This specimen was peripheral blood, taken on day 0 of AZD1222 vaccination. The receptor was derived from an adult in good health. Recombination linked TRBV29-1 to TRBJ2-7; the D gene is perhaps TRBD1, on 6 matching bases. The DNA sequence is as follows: TGCAGCGTCACAGGGTACTCCTACGAGCAGTACTTC. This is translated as CSVTGYSYEQYF.